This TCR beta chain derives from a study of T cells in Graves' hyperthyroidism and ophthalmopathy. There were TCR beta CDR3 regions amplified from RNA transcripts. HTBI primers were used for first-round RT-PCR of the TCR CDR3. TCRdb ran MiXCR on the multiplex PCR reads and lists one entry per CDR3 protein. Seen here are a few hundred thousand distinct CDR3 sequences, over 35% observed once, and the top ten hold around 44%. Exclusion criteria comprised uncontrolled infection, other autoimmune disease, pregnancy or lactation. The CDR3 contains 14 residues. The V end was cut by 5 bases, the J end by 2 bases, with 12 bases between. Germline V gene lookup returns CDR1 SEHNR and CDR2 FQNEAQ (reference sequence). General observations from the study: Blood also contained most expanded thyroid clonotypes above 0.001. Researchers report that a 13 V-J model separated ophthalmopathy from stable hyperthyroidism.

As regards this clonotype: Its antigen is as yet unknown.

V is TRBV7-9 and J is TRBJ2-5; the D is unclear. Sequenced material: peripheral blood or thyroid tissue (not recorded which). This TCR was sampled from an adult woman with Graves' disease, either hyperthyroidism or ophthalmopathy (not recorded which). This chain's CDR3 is CASSAMSGQETQYF. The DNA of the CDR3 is TGTGCCAGCAGCGCAATGAGTGGGCAAGAGACCCAGTACTTC.